One sample yielded the 22 T cell receptor beta chains listed below, sequenced in a study of blood T cell repertoires in COVID-19. Sequencing was performed with immunoSEQ multiplex PCR; in TCRdb, only in-frame clones are kept and a portion is missing. The top ten hold approximately 3.5% of the sample, which has about 140,000 clones, about 80% seen once. The sequenced material came from peripheral blood. All receptors come from a man in his fifties or sixties with acute or convalescent COVID-19.

This clone was detected a few times. The CDR3 loop reads CASSQAQGNTEAFF. The CDR3, as DNA: TGTGCCAGCAGCCAGGCACAGGGGAACACTGAAGCTTTCTTT. V usage is TRBV4-2 and J usage is TRBJ1-1; possibly TRBD1 for D (6 bases). V was trimmed by 3 bases and J by 1 base, leaving 9 bases between them. Per the germline V gene, CDR1 is LGHNA and CDR2 is YNFKEQ. The CDR3 runs 14 residues.

The rearrangement links TRBV5-1 to TRBJ2-1; a weak D match, TRBD1 (5 bases). The germline V and J ends were trimmed by 0 bases and 5 bases, with 12 bases remaining between them. Germline V gives CDR1 SGHRS, CDR2 YFSETQ. The CDR3 runs 15 residues. The CDR3 region is CASSLGHGANNEQFF. The CDR3 bases are TGCGCCAGCAGCTTGGGCCATGGGGCTAACAATGAGCAGTTCTTC.

In this sample, this clone turned up a few times. This rearrangement joins TRBV19 to TRBJ2-3, with D perhaps TRBD2 (5 bases). Germline V gene sequence: CDR1 LNHDA, CDR2 SQIVND (reference sequence). This CDR3 spans 13 amino acids. V was pared by 5 bases and J by 1 base, with 7 bases between. The CDR3 bases are TGTGCCAGTAGTTTGGGAGGCACAGATACGCAGTATTTT. Translated, it gives CASSLGGTDTQYF.

This clone was observed a single time. The chain couples TRBV4-3 to TRBJ2-6; D might be TRBD2 (6 bases). This CDR3 contains 17 residues. CDR1 and CDR2 from the germline V gene are LGHNA and YSLEER. Trimming stripped 5 bases from V and 0 bases from J, with 14 bases between. This CDR3 reads CASSSSGRGSGANVLTF. The CDR3 bases are TGCGCCAGCAGCTCAAGTGGGCGGGGCTCTGGGGCCAACGTCCTGACTTTC.

The V call is TRBV24-1, the J call TRBJ2-7, with D tentatively TRBD2 (7 bases). The ends were cut back, 5 bases at V and 0 bases at J, with 22 bases in the middle. This CDR3 region has 18 residues. Per germline, CDR1 KGHDR and CDR2 SFDVKD. CDR3 in amino acids: CATSVWGLAASRSYEQYF. CDR3 bases: TGTGCCACCAGTGTTTGGGGGCTAGCGGCTTCCCGCTCCTACGAGCAGTACTTC.

The chain links TRBV5-1 to TRBJ2-7; D is perhaps TRBD2 (7 bases). Germline CDR1 is SGHRS and CDR2 is YFSETQ. V was clipped by 4 bases and J by 5 bases, with 16 bases between them. The CDR3 is 14 residues long. Here the CDR3 DNA reads TGCGCCAGCAGCGCCTTACAGGGAGGGGACGAGCAGTACTTC. The encoded protein is CASSALQGGDEQYF.

The chain recombines TRBV5-4 with TRBJ2-1, with TRBD2 matching over 10 bases. Germline CDR1 SGHNT, CDR2 YYREEE (reference sequence). The CDR3 runs to 15 residues. After removal of 5 bases from V and 7 bases from J, the junction contained 9 bases not matched to a gene. As DNA, the CDR3 is TGTGCCAGCAGTAGGGAGACTAGCGGGTCGAATGAGCAGTTCTTC. Translated, it gives CASSRETSGSNEQFF.

A single count supports this clone. The chain combines TRBV10-1 with TRBJ2-5, with 13 positions matching TRBD2. J gave up 4 bases and V 4 bases, and 21 bases lay outside the gene matches. CDR3 size: 21 residues. From germline, CDR1 is WNHNN and CDR2 SYGVQD (reference sequence). Here the CDR3 reads CASSVDPRTSGRSGVGETQYF. CDR3 sequence (DNA): TGCGCCAGCAGTGTCGATCCGCGGACTAGCGGGAGATCTGGTGTGGGAGAGACCCAGTACTTC.

Of note for this clone: Within the sample, other DNA sequences also encode this same CDR3. The chain recombines TRBV12-3 or TRBV12-4 with TRBJ1-2, with D maybe TRBD1 (5 bases). Trimming removed 6 bases at V and 4 bases at J, with 12 bases between. The CDR3 is made up of 13 amino acids. The CDR3 DNA reads TGTGCCAGCAGCCCGGGGGGGATCTATGGCTACACCTTC. Encoded protein: CASSPGGIYGYTF.

The J gene is TRBJ2-1, the V gene TRBV5-1; D possibly corresponds to TRBD1 (5 bases). Germline V gene lookup returns CDR1 SGHRS and CDR2 YFSETQ. This CDR3 contains 16 residues. V gave up 3 bases and J gave up 1 base, with 14 bases separating them. CDR3 bases: TGCGCCAGCAGCTGGGGCCTATCGCGGTCCTACAATGAGCAGTTCTTC. Its translation is CASSWGLSRSYNEQFF.

The chain carries TRBV6-6 and TRBJ1-3; the D is unclear. Germline lookup yields CDR1 MNHNY and CDR2 SVGAGI (reference sequence). The CDR3 sequence is 14 residues long. Trimming shortened V by 2 bases and J by 2 bases, and 7 bases separated the two germline ends. CDR3 in amino acids: CASSYAPAGNTIYF. The CDR3 DNA reads TGTGCCAGCAGTTACGCCCCGGCTGGAAACACCATATATTTT.

The CDR3 nucleotides are TGCGCCAGCAGCCAAGCTCTAGCGGGAGCAACAGATACGCAGTATTTT. This gives the protein CASSQALAGATDTQYF. The J gene is TRBJ2-3, the V gene TRBV4-1; 10 bases map to TRBD2. CDR3 length: 16 amino acids. Germline loops: CDR1 MGHRA, CDR2 YSYEKL. The trim removed 1 base at V and 3 bases at J, leaving 4 bases unmatched.

The chain joins TRBV27 to TRBJ1-2; TRBD1 agrees at 8 bases. The CDR3 contains 14 residues. The germline V gene encodes CDR1 MNHEY and CDR2 SMNVEV (reference sequence). Germline trimming cut 6 bases from V and 4 bases from J; bases unmatched to any gene: 7. CDR3 region: CASSASGGSYGYTF. The CDR3 DNA reads TGTGCCAGCAGCGCGTCAGGGGGCAGCTATGGCTACACCTTC.

This clone appeared a few times. This chain links TRBV28 with TRBJ1-5, with 8 bases lining up with TRBD1. The CDR3 consists of 16 residues. Per germline, CDR1 MDHEN and CDR2 SYDVKM. V lost 3 bases to trimming and J lost 3 bases; unmatched junction nucleotides: 7. As DNA, the CDR3 is TGTGCCAGCAGTTTGATCCGGACAGGGTACAATCAGCCCCAGCATTTT. This encodes CASSLIRTGYNQPQHF.

The chain uses TRBV7-9 and TRBJ2-3; 8 nucleotides line up with TRBD1. Trimming took 4 bases from V and 3 from J; bases not matched to a gene: 9. Germline V gene sequence: CDR1 SEHNR, CDR2 FQNEAQ (reference sequence). The CDR3 is 16 residues long. CDR3 protein: CASSYSQGAQTDTQYF. DNA for the CDR3: TGTGCCAGCAGCTACTCCCAGGGGGCCCAAACAGATACGCAGTATTTT.

The CDR3 protein is CATRGGRSGANVLTF. The CDR3 DNA is TGTGCCACTAGGGGGGGCCGCTCTGGGGCCAACGTCCTGACTTTC. The gene calls are TRBV21-1 and TRBJ2-6; no check of the table's D call, TRBD2, against the DNA was made. TRBV21-1 is flagged as a pseudogene. CDR3 size: 15 residues.

This chain uses TRBV5-1 with TRBJ1-3; TRBD1 matches at 7 bases. CDR1 is SGHRS and CDR2 is YFSETQ in the germline V gene. The V segment lost 2 bases and the J segment 3 bases; nucleotides outside the gene matches: 2. The CDR3 is 14 amino acids. Written as DNA, the CDR3 is TGCGCCAGCAGCTTAGGGGGCGTTGGAAACACCATATATTTT. Translation: CASSLGGVGNTIYF.

The V gene is TRBV5-4, the J gene TRBJ1-2, with D maybe TRBD1 (5 bases). V was clipped by 2 bases and J by 4 bases, with 12 bases between them. The length of the CDR3 is 14 residues. Per the germline V gene, CDR1 is SGHNT and CDR2 is YYREEE (reference sequence). The CDR3 sequence is CASSFPGGGYGYTF. As DNA, the CDR3 is TGTGCCAGCAGCTTCCCCGGCGGGGGCTATGGCTACACCTTC.

The chain employs TRBV30 and TRBJ1-2, with unresolved D. Trimming cost V 5 bases and J 9 bases, with 16 bases left between them. Germline lookup yields CDR1 GTSNPN and CDR2 SVGIG (reference sequence). This CDR3 has 12 residues. CDR3 protein: CAWGRQATSYTF. In DNA form, the CDR3 reads TGTGCCTGGGGTCGGCAGGCTACAAGCTACACCTTC.

The chain uses TRBV11-2 and TRBJ1-1; 7 bases line up with TRBD1. The CDR3 spans 13 residues. The V segment lost 3 bases and the J segment 7 bases; nucleotides outside the gene matches: 5. From germline, CDR1 is SGHAT and CDR2 FQNNGV. CDR3 region: CASSFARQGEAFF. The CDR3 bases are TGTGCCAGCAGCTTCGCCCGACAGGGTGAAGCTTTCTTT.

The chain couples TRBV28 to TRBJ1-5; D ambiguous. The CDR3 extends over 13 amino acids. CDR1 and CDR2 (germline): MDHEN, SYDVKM. Trimming removed 7 bases at V and 5 bases at J, with 12 bases between. CDR3 sequence: CASTVGRDQPQHF. The CDR3 DNA reads TGTGCCAGCACTGTGGGTCGGGATCAGCCCCAGCATTTT. The full variable domain, completed using reference TRBV28 and TRBJ1-5, is DVKVTQSSRYLVKRTGEKVFLECVQDMDHENMFWYRQDPGLGLRLIYFSYDVKMKEKGDIPEGYSVSREKKERFSLILESASTNQTSMYLCASTVGRDQPQHFGDGTRLSIL.

The rearrangement links TRBV7-8 to TRBJ2-5; the match to TRBD1 covers 7 bases. V lost 5 bases, J lost 5 bases, and 11 bases stayed unmatched. The CDR3 extends over 15 amino acids. Looked up from germline, CDR1 is SGHVS and CDR2 is FQNEAQ. This CDR3 reads CASSTDSTGLETQYF. CDR3 bases: TGTGCCAGCAGCACCGACTCGACAGGGTTGGAGACCCAGTACTTC. Supplemented by reference TRBV7-8 and TRBJ2-5, the full variable domain reads GAGVSQSPRYKVAKRGQDVALRCDPISGHVSLFWYQQALGQGPEFLTYFQNEAQLDKSGLPSDRFFAERPEGSVSTLKIQRTQQEDSAVYLCASSTDSTGLETQYFGPGTRLLVL.